Here is one T cell receptor (beta chain) with its context. No antigen is known for it. The data were obtained in a study of radiation and T cells in renal cell carcinoma. Whole-study findings and limits: From baseline, blood top tumor clonotypes peaked at 2 weeks post-radiation.

Trimming took 5 bases from V and 2 from J; bases not matched to a gene: 5. The germline V gene has CDR1 SGHTA and CDR2 FQGTGA. The CDR3 contains 15 residues. Described time point: baseline pretreatment blood. Stated treatment: 15 Gy SBRT to primary tumor, nephrectomy 4 weeks later. Using immunoSEQ multiplex PCR, the repertoire was profiled, and TCRdb retains in-frame clones only, with some absent. This sample carries about 150,000 clones, about 87% of them seen once, and the ten largest clones take about 4%. This material consisted of blood, taken from a patient whose treatment included radiotherapy and nephrectomy. The TCR comes from a woman in her 70s with renal cell carcinoma. V usage is TRBV7-3 and J usage is TRBJ2-3; the match to TRBD2 covers 9 bases. The CDR3 protein is CASSPLAGSTDTQYF. The DNA of the CDR3 is TGTGCCAGCAGCCCCCTAGCGGGGTCCACAGATACGCAGTATTTT. Full variable domain (rest looked up from reference TRBV7-3 and TRBJ2-3): GAGVSQTPSNKVTEKGKYVELRCDPISGHTALYWYRQSLGQGPEFLIYFQGTGAADDSGLPNDRFFAVRPEGSVSTLKIQRTERGDSAVYLCASSPLAGSTDTQYFGPGTRLTVL.